These 11 T cell receptor beta chains share one sample of origin, sequenced in a study of immune cell composition in non-small cell lung cancer. Data came from immunoSEQ multiplex PCR; TCRdb stores just in-frame clones and leaves some out. In the table there are about 6,600 clones, approximately 77% of which are singletons. The normal lung sample lay at least 3 cm, and maximally far, from the tumour. Specimen: non-adjacent lung tissue. The receptor set was obtained from a human donor with non-small cell lung cancer.

This sequence joins TRBV19 and TRBJ1-2; no definite D call. Germline CDR1 LNHDA, CDR2 SQIVND (reference sequence). The CDR3 consists of 12 residues. The germline V and J ends were trimmed by 5 bases and 8 bases, with 12 bases remaining between them. CDR3 residues: CASSLWSVGYTF. CDR3 nucleotides: TGTGCCAGTAGTCTCTGGTCGGTCGGCTACACCTTC. The whole variable domain, remainder taken from reference TRBV19 and TRBJ1-2, is DGGITQSPKYLFRKEGQNVTLSCEQNLNHDAMYWYRQDPGQGLRLIYYSQIVNDFQKGDIAEGYSVSREKKESFPLTVTSAQKNPTAFYLCASSLWSVGYTFGSGTRLTVV.

The chain carries TRBV6-5 and TRBJ1-5, with D possibly TRBD1 on 6 matching bases. The ends were cut back, 2 bases at V and 3 bases at J, with 14 bases in the middle. The germline gives CDR1 MNHEY, CDR2 SVGAGI. The CDR3 contains 16 residues. The CDR3 DNA is TGTGCCAGCAGTTACGGGGGTACAGGGCCCAATCAGCCCCAGCATTTT. Amino acid sequence: CASSYGGTGPNQPQHF.

The chain combines TRBV5-1 with TRBJ2-2; 14 nucleotides line up with TRBD2. J was trimmed by 7 bases and V by 4 bases; bases with no gene match: 9. The germline gives CDR1 SGHRS, CDR2 YFSETQ. The CDR3 is 17 residues long. The CDR3 DNA is TGCGCCAGCAGCCTGCTGGGACTAGCGGGAGAGGGCGGGGAGCTGTTTTTT. Its protein is CASSLLGLAGEGGELFF.

This sequence joins TRBV7-6 and TRBJ2-5; weak D call: TRBD1 (7 bases). The CDR3 length is 16 residues. The germline gives CDR1 SGHVS, CDR2 FNYEAQ. Deletions cut 0 bases from V and 1 base from J, with 12 bases between. CDR3 amino acids: CASSLADQGGQETQYF. DNA of the CDR3: TGTGCCAGCAGCTTAGCAGATCAGGGGGGCCAAGAGACCCAGTACTTC.

The rearrangement uses TRBV7-2 and TRBJ1-4; the D gene is possibly TRBD1 (6 bases). CDR3 length: 13 amino acids. Trimming left V 5 bases short and J 8 bases short, with 12 bases between. Germline CDR1 reads SGHTA; CDR2 reads FQGNSA. This CDR3 is CASSTGHREKLFF. As DNA, the CDR3 is TGTGCCAGCAGCACAGGGCATCGGGAAAAACTGTTTTTT.

This chain connects TRBV28 to TRBJ1-2, with TRBD1 matching 7 bases. V was clipped by 3 bases and J by 2 bases; unmatched bases: 3. Germline V gives CDR1 MDHEN, CDR2 SYDVKM. The CDR3 contains 14 residues. This chain's CDR3 is CASSFPGQNYGYTF. CDR3 nucleotides: TGTGCCAGCAGTTTCCCGGGACAGAACTATGGCTACACCTTC.

There are a few counts of this clone. The chain has TRBV6-5 and TRBJ1-2; the match to TRBD1 covers 7 bases. After removal of 6 bases from V and 2 bases from J, the junction contained 9 bases not matched to a gene. The CDR3 is 15 residues long. Germline V gene data show CDR1 as MNHEY and CDR2 as SVGAGI. This chain's CDR3 is CASSSFSTGNYGYTF. As DNA, the CDR3 is TGTGCCAGCAGCTCATTTTCGACAGGGAACTATGGCTACACCTTC.

V usage is TRBV19 and J usage is TRBJ1-2; D call uncertain. The germline V gene encodes CDR1 LNHDA and CDR2 SQIVND (reference sequence). This CDR3 is built from 11 residues. The V end lost 9 bases, the J end lost 4 bases, and 9 bases lay between the germline ends. The CDR3: CARGRCYGYTF. The CDR3 DNA reads TGTGCCAGAGGCAGGTGCTATGGCTACACCTTC.

CDR3 sequence reads: CASSYRSTASREQYF. Written as DNA, the CDR3 is TGTGCCAGCAGTTACCGGTCGACAGCCTCACGCGAGCAGTACTTC. The genes are TRBV6-6 and TRBJ2-7, with a possible D match to TRBD1 (5 bases). The CDR3 consists of 15 residues. CDR1 MNHNY and CDR2 SVGAGI come from the germline V gene (reference sequence). V was trimmed by 2 bases and J by 6 bases, leaving 17 bases between them.

The chain has TRBV19 and TRBJ1-5, with 10 positions matching TRBD1. Trimming cost V 6 bases and J 6 bases; bases outside gene matches: 11. Germline CDR1 and CDR2: LNHDA and SQIVND (reference sequence). The CDR3 sequence is 16 residues long. The CDR3 loop reads CASRPGTGDVPQPQHF. Here the CDR3 DNA reads TGTGCCAGTAGACCCGGGACAGGGGATGTGCCTCAGCCCCAGCATTTT.

This rearrangement joins TRBV19 to TRBJ1-4; 9 bases match TRBD1. Germline V gene lookup returns CDR1 LNHDA and CDR2 SQIVND (reference sequence). The CDR3 covers 15 residues. V shed 5 bases and J 7 bases; nucleotides not matched to a gene: 8. Here the CDR3 DNA reads TGTGCCAGTAGTCGACCCGGGACAGGGATTGAAAAACTGTTTTTT. Its translation: CASSRPGTGIEKLFF.